The 26 T cell receptor beta chains presented below share a single source sample, sequenced in a study of blood T cell repertoires in COVID-19. Method: immunoSEQ multiplex PCR; TCRdb's copy keeps in-frame clones and lacks some. Here the sample spans roughly 250,000 clones, approximately 91% being singletons. The material sequenced was peripheral blood. These receptors were taken from a woman in her twenties or thirties with acute or convalescent COVID-19.

The rearrangement links TRBV7-6 to TRBJ2-1; TRBD2 matches 13 bases. J was trimmed by 9 bases and V by 5 bases; bases with no gene match: 7. Germline CDR1 SGHVS, CDR2 FNYEAQ. The CDR3 has 15 amino acids. CDR3 bases: TGTGCCAGCAGCCAAGGACTAGCGGGAGTTAGTGAGCAGTTCTTC. Translating gives CASSQGLAGVSEQFF. Full variable domain (missing parts from reference TRBV7-6 and TRBJ2-1): GAGVSQSPRYKVTKRGQDVALRCDPISGHVSLYWYRQALGQGPEFLTYFNYEAQQDKSGLPNDRFSAERPEGSISTLTIQRTEQRDSAMYRCASSQGLAGVSEQFFGPGTRLTVL.

The chain carries TRBV9 and TRBJ1-1; 7 positions agree with TRBD1. J was trimmed by 2 bases and V by 4 bases; bases with no gene match: 11. Per germline, CDR1 SGDLS and CDR2 YYNGEE. CDR3 size: 16 residues. The CDR3 coding sequence is TGTGCCAGCAGCACCGGGGGACAGCGGATAAACACTGAAGCTTTCTTT. Translating it yields CASSTGGQRINTEAFF.

The CDR3 region is CASSPTGRNTEAFF. The CDR3 DNA follows: TGTGCCAGCAGCCCCACAGGGAGGAACACTGAAGCTTTCTTT. The gene calls are TRBV5-6 and TRBJ1-1; possibly TRBD1 for D (6 bases). The length of the CDR3 is 14 residues. In germline, CDR1 is SGHDT, CDR2 YYEEEE. Trimming shortened V by 4 bases and J by 1 base, and 11 bases separated the two germline ends.

The rearrangement joins TRBV19 to TRBJ1-1, with D perhaps matching TRBD1 (5 bases). The CDR3 runs 17 residues. Germline V gene sequence: CDR1 LNHDA, CDR2 SQIVND (reference sequence). V lost 2 bases, J lost 0 bases, and 16 bases lay in between. The CDR3 DNA is TGTGCCAGTAGTATATTGGGAGGGGCTCAGATGAACACTGAAGCTTTCTTT. It is translated as CASSILGGAQMNTEAFF.

For this clone: Mismatch with germline at one junction end may stem from a read error. The rearrangement links TRBV24-1 to TRBJ2-2; 8 nucleotides align to TRBD2. Germline CDR1 and CDR2: KGHDR and SFDVKD. The CDR3 has 14 residues. In DNA, the CDR3 is TGTGCCACCAGTGGACTAGCGAATACCGGGGAGCTGTTTTTT. Protein sequence: CATSGLANTGELFF.

J is TRBJ1-5 and V is TRBV7-8; D is unresolved. Trimming removed 5 bases at V and 4 bases at J, with 12 bases between. Germline lookup yields CDR1 SGHVS and CDR2 FQNEAQ. CDR3 length: 14 amino acids. DNA of the CDR3: TGTGCCAGCAGCCCCGGACTTTCGAATCAGCCCCAGCATTTT. This encodes CASSPGLSNQPQHF.

This clone was seen more than once but under ten times. DNA for the CDR3: TGTGCCAGCAGTGAAGACCCAGGCTCCTACAATGAGCAGTTCTTC. It codes for CASSEDPGSYNEQFF. The chain has TRBV6-4 and TRBJ2-1; D is uncertain. V was trimmed by 3 bases and J by 0 bases, leaving 9 bases between them. Germline values: CDR1 MRHNA, CDR2 SNTAGT. This CDR3 is 15 amino acids long.

J is TRBJ2-7 and V is TRBV18; 7 bases fit TRBD2. Unmatched junction bases numbered 6, after V lost 3 bases and J lost 7 bases. There are 13 residues in the CDR3. Germline values: CDR1 KGHSH, CDR2 LQKENI. The CDR3 loop reads CASSPTSSIEQYF. The CDR3 nucleotides read TGTGCCAGCTCACCGACTAGCAGTATTGAGCAGTACTTC.

The chain couples TRBV7-9 to TRBJ1-4; D not certain. Germline V gene sequence: CDR1 SEHNR, CDR2 FQNEAQ (reference sequence). Trimming left V 5 bases short and J 0 bases short, with 7 bases between. The CDR3 length is 14 residues. The CDR3 is CASSRLATNEKLFF. CDR3 in DNA: TGTGCCAGCAGCCGACTCGCAACTAATGAAAAACTGTTTTTT.

CDR3 coding DNA: TGTGCCAGCAGCGGAGGGGCGGGATTACGGTACAATGAGCAGTTCTTC. Its translation: CASSGGAGLRYNEQFF. The chain combines TRBV5-4 with TRBJ2-1, with D tentatively TRBD2 (6 bases). The ends were cut back, 4 bases at V and 4 bases at J, with 18 bases in the middle. From germline, CDR1 is SGHNT and CDR2 YYREEE (reference sequence). This CDR3 spans 16 amino acids.

The rearrangement joins TRBV25-1 to TRBJ1-4; D unresolved. V was clipped by 4 bases and J by 3 bases, with 12 bases between them. CDR3 length equals 15 residues. Germline values: CDR1 MGHDK, CDR2 SYGVNS. The CDR3 region has the DNA TGTGCCAGCAGTGTCCCCGGGTGGGCTAATGAAAAACTGTTTTTT. Encoded protein: CASSVPGWANEKLFF.

This sequence joins TRBV24-1 and TRBJ2-4; maybe TRBD1 (5 bases). Trimming removed 2 bases from V and 4 bases from J, with 11 bases in between. CDR3 length: 15 residues. CDR1 and CDR2 from the germline V gene are KGHDR and SFDVKD. The CDR3 nucleotides are TGTGCCACCAGTGATTCTCGGCAGGGAAAAAACATTCAGTACTTC. It specifies CATSDSRQGKNIQYF.

This sequence joins TRBV2 and TRBJ1-5; D remains unclear. CDR1 is SNHLY, CDR2 FYNNEI, per germline. This CDR3 spans 15 amino acids. The V end lost 5 bases, the J end lost 0 bases, and 11 bases lay between the germline ends. The CDR3 coding sequence is TGTGCCAGCAGTCGTCTCTCCAGTAGCAATCAGCCCCAGCATTTT. It encodes CASSRLSSSNQPQHF. The whole variable domain, filled in from reference TRBV2 and TRBJ1-5, reads EPEVTQTPSHQVTQMGQEVILRCVPISNHLYFYWYRQILGQKVEFLVSFYNNEISEKSEIFDDQFSVERPDGSNFTLKIRSTKLEDSAMYFCASSRLSSSNQPQHFGDGTRLSIL.

The chain links TRBV19 to TRBJ1-1, with D possibly matching TRBD1 (6 bases). CDR3 length: 13 amino acids. The V gene lost 7 bases and the J gene lost 5 bases, with 14 bases spanning the gap. From germline, CDR1 is LNHDA and CDR2 SQIVND (reference sequence). In nucleotides, the CDR3 is TGTGCCAGTATACCACAGGGTGAAACTGAAGCTTTCTTT. Its translation is CASIPQGETEAFF.

This sequence joins TRBV6-2 or TRBV6-3 and TRBJ2-1, with 7 bases matching TRBD2. After removal of 5 bases from V and 5 bases from J, the junction contained 6 bases not matched to a gene. The CDR3 has 14 amino acids. Germline V gene sequence: CDR1 MNHEY, CDR2 SVGEGT. The CDR3 bases are TGTGCCAGCAGTCGCACTAGCGTAAACAATGAGCAGTTCTTC. Translating it yields CASSRTSVNNEQFF.

V gene TRBV6-5 combines with J gene TRBJ1-3; 7 bases fit TRBD1. V shed 2 bases, J shed 3 bases, and the junction held 7 bases outside the gene matches. The CDR3 contains 16 residues. Germline V gene lookup returns CDR1 MNHEY and CDR2 SVGAGI. The CDR3 loop is CASSYPGTVIGNTIYF. The CDR3 DNA follows: TGTGCCAGCAGTTACCCCGGGACAGTGATTGGAAACACCATATATTTT.

This chain uses TRBV5-1 with TRBJ1-2; 7 bases align to TRBD1. CDR1 and CDR2 (germline): SGHRS, YFSETQ. The CDR3 runs 14 residues. With 2 bases clipped from V and 2 bases from J, the junction kept 3 bases outside the gene matches. The CDR3 reads CASSLETGNYGYTF. CDR3 sequence (DNA): TGCGCCAGCAGCTTAGAGACAGGGAACTATGGCTACACCTTC.

This clone was detected a few times. The rearrangement links TRBV27 to TRBJ1-5, with D possibly TRBD1 on 5 matching bases. Germline CDR1 and CDR2: MNHEY and SMNVEV (reference sequence). This CDR3 has 15 residues. Trimming shortened V by 6 bases and J by 2 bases, and 14 bases separated the two germline ends. The CDR3 sequence is CASRWTFSGNQPQHF. The CDR3, as DNA: TGTGCCAGCAGGTGGACATTCTCAGGCAATCAGCCCCAGCATTTT.

The chain employs TRBV6-5 and TRBJ1-5, with 7 positions matching TRBD1. V dropped 6 bases and J dropped 5; count of bases not matched to a gene: 1. The CDR3 spans 12 residues. Germline V lookup: CDR1 MNHEY, CDR2 SVGAGI. CDR3 nucleotide sequence: TGTGCCAGCAGCCAGGGGGATCAGCCCCAGCATTTT. Its protein is CASSQGDQPQHF.

The rearrangement uses TRBV7-6 and TRBJ2-2, with TRBD1 as a possible D gene (6 bases). Trimming took 4 bases from V and 3 from J, leaving 15 bases between them. CDR3 length: 16 residues. Per germline, CDR1 SGHVS and CDR2 FNYEAQ. CDR3 amino acids: CASSYTGTPDTGELFF. CDR3 sequence (DNA): TGTGCCAGCAGCTATACCGGGACACCTGACACCGGGGAGCTGTTTTTT.

The chain combines TRBV10-3 with TRBJ2-1, with 14 bases lining up with TRBD2. The CDR3 length is 17 residues. V lost 0 bases to trimming and J lost 8 bases; unmatched junction nucleotides: 6. Germline-derived CDR1 and CDR2 are ENHRY and SYGVKD. The CDR3 DNA follows: TGTGCCATCAGTGAGTCCTCGACTAGCGGGAGGGTTGATGAGCAGTTCTTC. Its translation is CAISESSTSGRVDEQFF.

The chain uses TRBV30 and TRBJ2-7; D possibly corresponds to TRBD2 (5 bases). This CDR3 contains 14 residues. V was pared by 0 bases and J by 7 bases, with 16 bases between. In germline, CDR1 is GTSNPN, CDR2 SVGIG (reference sequence). CDR3 sequence (DNA): TGTGCCTGGAGTGTTTTGAGTAGCGACGGGGAGCAGTACTTC. This encodes CAWSVLSSDGEQYF.

The chain couples TRBV19 to TRBJ2-7; 9 bases fit TRBD2. V was pared by 4 bases and J by 2 bases, with 3 bases of the junction left unmatched. The germline gives CDR1 LNHDA, CDR2 SQIVND (reference sequence). The CDR3 totals 14 residues. CDR3 sequence reads: CASSTSSGTYEQYF. In DNA form, the CDR3 reads TGTGCCAGTAGTACGTCTAGCGGGACCTACGAGCAGTACTTC.

This rearrangement joins TRBV12-3 or TRBV12-4 to TRBJ2-1; 11 bases fit TRBD1. The CDR3 contains 13 residues. J lost 7 bases, V lost 6 bases, and 2 bases had no gene match. The CDR3, as DNA: TGTGCCAGCAGGGACAGGGGGCAAAATGAGCAGTTCTTC. Its protein is CASRDRGQNEQFF.

This chain uses TRBV7-2 with TRBJ2-1, with TRBD2 identical over 16 bases. CDR1 SGHTA and CDR2 FQGNSA come from the germline V gene. This CDR3 is 19 amino acids long. Trimming took 7 bases from V and 9 from J; bases not matched to a gene: 18. This chain's CDR3 is CASKTTPIAGTSGRAEQFF. The CDR3 nucleotides read TGTGCCAGCAAAACAACCCCGATCGCCGGGACTAGCGGGAGGGCTGAGCAGTTCTTC.

The chain carries TRBV5-4 and TRBJ1-2; D remains unclear. Trimming pared 0 bases from V and 0 bases from J, leaving 9 bases between. CDR3 length equals 15 residues. From germline, CDR1 is SGHNT and CDR2 YYREEE (reference sequence). The CDR3 DNA is TGTGCCAGCAGCTTGGTAGCAGAAACTAACTATGGCTACACCTTC. Protein sequence: CASSLVAETNYGYTF.